This T cell receptor beta chain was sequenced in a study of cytomegalovirus exposure and HLA in healthy donors. Of note for this clone: The antigen remains unidentified.

PCR was performed using 60 Vbeta and 13 Jbeta primers. The protocol was immunoSEQ multiplex PCR, while the TCRdb copy is restricted to in-frame clones and leaves out a portion. The repertoire holds about 43,000 clones, with roughly 60% as singletons. V gave up 4 bases and J gave up 7 bases; unmatched junction bases: 19. The CDR3 length is 18 residues. Germline assignment: CDR1 SGHDN and CDR2 FVKESK. Regarding the study as a whole: Later analysis associated a missense DCLRE1C variant with TCR beta V- and J-gene trimming. Whilst most TCR sequences proved rare, a subset of public TCRs occurred across many donors. CMV serostatus stood as the only immune exposure information on hand.

The V gene is TRBV14, the J gene TRBJ2-3, with 8 bases aligning to TRBD2. Sequenced sample: PBMCs. The TCR comes from a human donor in good health. CDR3 nucleotides: TGTGCCAGCAGCCCATACGGAGCGGGGGCGGTCATCAGTAATACGCAGTATTTT. This sequence encodes CASSPYGAGAVISNTQYF.